What follows are 25 T cell receptor beta chains derived from one specimen sequenced in a study of blood T cell repertoires in COVID-19. Method: immunoSEQ multiplex PCR; TCRdb's copy keeps in-frame clones and lacks some. The data hold around 59,000 clones, with around 88% observed a single time. Input material: peripheral blood. The receptors stem from a man aged 55 to 70 with acute or convalescent COVID-19.

The chain has TRBV30 and TRBJ1-4, with D uncertain. The germline V gene has CDR1 GTSNPN and CDR2 SVGIG (reference sequence). The CDR3 totals 14 residues. CDR3 DNA sequence: TGTGCGACTAGGTTCCTTAATCGGGATGAAAAACTGTTTTTT. Amino acids: CATRFLNRDEKLFF.

The chain joins TRBV5-1 to TRBJ2-5, with D tentatively TRBD1 (6 bases). The germline gives CDR1 SGHRS, CDR2 YFSETQ. V lost 3 bases, J lost 5 bases, and 14 bases lay in between. The CDR3 is 14 amino acids. The CDR3 loop reads CASSSGQLGETQYF. CDR3 DNA sequence: TGCGCCAGCAGCTCAGGACAGCTGGGGGAGACCCAGTACTTC.

This chain uses TRBV28 with TRBJ1-2, with D perhaps TRBD1 (6 bases). CDR1 is MDHEN and CDR2 is SYDVKM in the germline V gene. The CDR3 loop spans 14 amino acids. V lost 6 bases and J lost 4, with 15 bases in between. The CDR3 DNA reads TGTGCCAGCAGCACAGGGACCGGCTCCTATGGCTACACCTTC. Protein: CASSTGTGSYGYTF.

The chain joins TRBV3-1 (or the pseudogene TRBV3-2) to TRBJ2-7; the match to TRBD2 covers 9 bases. V gave up 6 bases and J gave up 6 bases; unmatched junction bases: 6. The CDR3 is made up of 13 amino acids. The germline V gene has CDR1 LGHDT and CDR2 YNNKEL (reference sequence). This CDR3 reads CASRREGGREQYF. The CDR3 coding sequence is TGTGCCAGCAGGCGGGAGGGCGGTCGCGAGCAGTACTTC.

J is TRBJ1-2 and V is TRBV28; perhaps TRBD1 as D (5 bases). CDR3 length: 13 amino acids. CDR1 and CDR2 from the germline V gene are MDHEN and SYDVKM. Deletions cut 6 bases from V and 1 base from J, with 9 bases between. In DNA, the CDR3 is TGTGCCAGCAGAAGGGGACTTAACTATGGCTACACCTTC. Translating it yields CASRRGLNYGYTF.

This clone is classed as medium-sized. This chain's CDR3 is CASSMNRGSDTQYF. The CDR3 DNA is TGTGCCAGTAGTATGAACAGGGGCTCAGATACGCAGTATTTT. The rearrangement joins TRBV19 to TRBJ2-3, with 7 bases matching TRBD1. Germline assignment: CDR1 LNHDA and CDR2 SQIVND (reference sequence). The CDR3 is 14 residues long. Trimming took 3 bases from V and 4 from J; bases not matched to a gene: 4. Combining the CDR3 with reference TRBV19 and TRBJ2-3 gives the whole variable domain DGGITQSPKYLFRKEGQNVTLSCEQNLNHDAMYWYRQDPGQGLRLIYYSQIVNDFQKGDIAEGYSVSREKKESFPLTVTSAQKNPTAFYLCASSMNRGSDTQYFGPGTRLTVL.

The J gene is TRBJ1-6, the V gene TRBV4-2, with D perhaps TRBD1 (5 bases). Germline V gene sequence: CDR1 LGHNA, CDR2 YNFKEQ. V was trimmed by 3 bases and J by 3 bases, leaving 12 bases between them. The CDR3 has 16 residues. CDR3 in DNA: TGTGCCAGCAGCCAGATCCTCCAGGGCTATAATTCACCCCTCCACTTT. Translation gives CASSQILQGYNSPLHF.

CDR3 region: CASRISRYYEQYF. CDR3 in DNA: TGTGCCAGCAGGATAAGCCGTTACTACGAGCAGTACTTC. The chain recombines TRBV28 with TRBJ2-7; unclear D gene. This CDR3 has 13 amino acids. The germline CDR1 and CDR2 sequences are MDHEN and SYDVKM. Deletions cut 6 bases from V and 3 bases from J, with 12 bases between.

This clone was picked up one time. The chain links TRBV5-1 to TRBJ2-2, with 7 bases identical to TRBD1. V dropped 4 bases and J dropped 3; count of bases not matched to a gene: 9. The CDR3 is 16 amino acids. Germline-derived CDR1 and CDR2 are SGHRS and YFSETQ. The CDR3 sequence is CASSAALGGDTGELFF. The CDR3, as DNA: TGCGCCAGCAGCGCCGCCTTAGGGGGCGACACCGGGGAGCTGTTTTTT. The full variable domain, its missing parts supplied by reference TRBV5-1 and TRBJ2-2, is KAGVTQTPRYLIKTRGQQVTLSCSPISGHRSVSWYQQTPGQGLQFLFEYFSETQRNKGNFPGRFSGRQFSNSRSEMNVSTLELGDSALYLCASSAALGGDTGELFFGEGSRLTVL.

V usage is TRBV19 and J usage is TRBJ2-1; 8 bases fit TRBD2. Germline CDR1 and CDR2: LNHDA and SQIVND (reference sequence). This CDR3 is built from 16 residues. J was trimmed by 4 bases and V by 5 bases; bases with no gene match: 10. The CDR3: CASSARRSGGYNEQFF. CDR3 sequence (DNA): TGTGCCAGTAGTGCCCGGCGGAGCGGGGGTTACAATGAGCAGTTCTTC.

The chain employs TRBV2 and TRBJ2-1, with D possibly matching TRBD2 (5 bases). V lost 0 bases, J lost 6 bases, and 15 bases lay in between. Germline V gives CDR1 SNHLY, CDR2 FYNNEI. The CDR3 spans 16 residues. The CDR3 coding sequence is TGTGCCAGCAGTGAAGCGGAGTGGCTAGCTGGCAATGAGCAGTTCTTC. This codes for CASSEAEWLAGNEQFF.

V is TRBV27 and J is TRBJ2-7; the match to TRBD2 covers 8 bases. CDR1 is MNHEY and CDR2 is SMNVEV in the germline V gene (reference sequence). The CDR3 extends over 14 amino acids. V was pared by 5 bases and J by 2 bases, with 5 bases of the junction left unmatched. CDR3: CASSDSGMAYEQYF. CDR3 bases: TGTGCCAGCAGTGATAGCGGGATGGCCTACGAGCAGTACTTC.

The CDR3, as DNA: TGTGCCAGCTCGCAGACTAGCGGAGGTGGGACCGGGGAGCTGTTTTTT. Its protein product is CASSQTSGGGTGELFF. This chain links TRBV18 with TRBJ2-2, with 9 nucleotides matching TRBD2. With 6 bases clipped from V and 5 bases from J, the junction kept 10 bases outside the gene matches. This CDR3 contains 16 residues. Germline CDR1 reads KGHSH; CDR2 reads LQKENI.

The V call is TRBV5-1, the J call TRBJ2-2; D is perhaps TRBD1 (6 bases). CDR1 is SGHRS and CDR2 is YFSETQ in the germline V gene. The V gene lost 6 bases and the J gene lost 6 bases, with 15 bases spanning the gap. The CDR3 consists of 14 residues. Here the CDR3 DNA reads TGCGCCAGCAACCAGGGGCAGGGGTCCGGGGAGCTGTTTTTT. Amino acid sequence: CASNQGQGSGELFF.

The chain recombines TRBV3-1 (or the pseudogene TRBV3-2) with TRBJ1-2; TRBD1 is a possible D gene (5 bases). The CDR3 extends over 16 amino acids. The germline CDR1 and CDR2 sequences are LGHDT and YNNKEL (reference sequence). V lost 4 bases and J lost 0, with 15 bases in between. The CDR3 spells CASSPGFIRANYGYTF. The CDR3 nucleotides read TGTGCCAGCAGCCCAGGGTTCATTCGGGCTAACTATGGCTACACCTTC.

The CDR3 sequence is CASSLVRSDEAFF. The CDR3 DNA follows: TGTGCCAGCAGCTTAGTCAGGTCGGATGAAGCTTTCTTT. V and J are TRBV7-9 and TRBJ1-1, with unresolved D. The germline V gene encodes CDR1 SEHNR and CDR2 FQNEAQ (reference sequence). V was cut by 1 base and J by 7 bases, with 10 bases left in between. This CDR3 is 13 amino acids long. Based on the CDR3 plus reference TRBV7-9 and TRBJ1-1, the full variable domain is DTGVSQNPRHKITKRGQNVTFRCDPISEHNRLYWYRQTLGQGPEFLTYFQNEAQLEKSRLLSDRFSAERPKGSFSTLEIQRTEQGDSAMYLCASSLVRSDEAFFGQGTRLTVV.

The chain recombines TRBV11-2 with TRBJ2-2; 9 nucleotides match TRBD2. The CDR3 covers 15 residues. CDR1 and CDR2 (germline): SGHAT, FQNNGV. V shed 5 bases and J 5 bases; nucleotides not matched to a gene: 6. In DNA form, the CDR3 reads TGTGCCAGCAGCAGGCGGGAGGGCCAAACCGGGGAGCTGTTTTTT. Its protein product is CASSRREGQTGELFF.

This clone was observed once. The chain carries TRBV4-1 and TRBJ1-2; D gene ambiguous. CDR3 length equals 15 residues. The germline V gene encodes CDR1 MGHRA and CDR2 YSYEKL. V lost 1 base and J 1 base, leaving 10 bases between the germline ends. CDR3 amino acids: CASSQAVRNNYGYTF. The CDR3 DNA sequence: TGCGCCAGCAGCCAAGCGGTGCGGAATAACTATGGCTACACCTTC.

This chain links TRBV5-4 with TRBJ2-1, with D perhaps matching TRBD1 (5 bases). CDR1 SGHNT and CDR2 YYREEE come from the germline V gene (reference sequence). The CDR3 sequence is 15 residues long. V was pared by 2 bases and J by 1 base, with 10 bases between. The CDR3 here is CASSFPQGSYNEQFF. The CDR3 DNA reads as TGTGCCAGCAGCTTTCCCCAGGGTTCCTACAATGAGCAGTTCTTC.

The chain links TRBV5-1 to TRBJ1-5; 9 bases are shared with TRBD1. The CDR3 length is 19 residues. CDR1 is SGHRS, CDR2 YFSETQ, per germline. After removal of 0 bases from V and 1 base from J, the junction contained 11 bases not matched to a gene. CDR3 in amino acids: CASSLAVSRDRVSNQPQHF. The DNA of the CDR3 is TGCGCCAGCAGCTTGGCCGTATCCCGGGACAGGGTGAGCAATCAGCCCCAGCATTTT.

Worth noting for this clone: At one of its ends the junction is not consistent with the germline gene, which may arise from a read error. The chain has TRBV30 and TRBJ2-7; D is perhaps TRBD2 (5 bases). The CDR3 has 11 residues. Germline-derived CDR1 and CDR2 are GTSNPN and SVGIG (reference sequence). CDR3 DNA sequence: TGCTCTAGCTATAATGACTACGAGCAGTACTTC. Residues: CSSYNDYEQYF.

The J gene is TRBJ1-4, the V gene TRBV4-1; TRBD1 matches at 9 bases. The V gene's germline CDR1 is MGHRA and CDR2 YSYEKL. The CDR3 runs to 15 residues. The V and J ends lost 4 bases and 2 bases, in that order; junction bases with no gene match: 2. The chain's CDR3 is CASSPGTGTNEKLFF. The CDR3 bases are TGCGCCAGCAGCCCAGGGACAGGGACTAATGAAAAACTGTTTTTT.

This sequence joins TRBV28 and TRBJ1-5; 10 bases fit TRBD1. The germline gives CDR1 MDHEN, CDR2 SYDVKM. This CDR3 comprises 16 residues. The trim removed 5 bases at V and 3 bases at J, leaving 7 bases unmatched. CDR3 nucleotides: TGTGCCAGCAGTGCGCGACAGGGGGCCAACAATCAGCCCCAGCATTTT. This translates into CASSARQGANNQPQHF.

This clone was seen a handful of times. At one end the junction does not follow the germline gene, possibly because of a read error. V and J are TRBV11-2 and TRBJ2-3; a possible D gene is TRBD2 (5 bases). The CDR3 covers 14 residues. Germline V CDR1 and CDR2: SGHAT, FQNNGV. CDR3 in amino acids: CASSPTWTPDTKYF. CDR3 bases: TGTGCCAGCAGCCCGACTTGGACTCCAGATACGAAGTATTTT.

The chain recombines TRBV18 with TRBJ2-1; 8 bases match TRBD2. The CDR3 covers 18 residues. V shed 3 bases and J 3 bases; nucleotides not matched to a gene: 13. Germline V gene lookup returns CDR1 KGHSH and CDR2 LQKENI. CDR3 residues: CASSPLRGGAGHYNEQFF. In DNA, the CDR3 is TGTGCCAGCTCACCTCTCCGGGGGGGAGCGGGCCACTACAATGAGCAGTTCTTC.